The 17 T cell receptor beta chains in this list originate from one sample, sequenced in a study of T cell changes during pregnancy in multiple sclerosis (dated by TCRdb to 2018 to 2020). Library preparation used the immunoSEQ multiplex PCR assay. Sourced from immuneACCESS, this table was stored by TCRdb with only in-frame sequences that have V and J called. A share of the clones is absent; for the studies checked, an unresolved V gene accounts for under half, and the remainder has no known explanation. In this sample the table shows more than 70,000 clones, roughly 90% of which occur a single time. In total, the top ten clones hold approximately 0.97% of the sample. The sample was peripheral blood, taken before pregnancy. These receptors came from a female donor with multiple sclerosis, enrolled in a pregnancy study.

The rearrangement uses TRBV4-1 and TRBJ2-7; 13 bases fit TRBD2. The CDR3 is 16 amino acids. CDR1 MGHRA and CDR2 YSYEKL come from the germline V gene. Trimming at V came to 4 bases and at J to 6 bases, leaving 9 bases not matched to a gene. For the CDR3, the DNA is TGCGCCAGCAGCCCACTAGCGGGAGGGACGAGTGGCGAGCAGTACTTC. Translated, it gives CASSPLAGGTSGEQYF.

This chain joins TRBV29-1 and TRBJ2-3; 12 bases match TRBD1. J gave up 7 bases and V 7 bases, and 9 bases lay outside the gene matches. The germline gives CDR1 SQVTM, CDR2 ANQGSEA. The CDR3 spans 14 residues. The CDR3 DNA sequence: TGCAGCGCCTCCGGGACAGGGGGCGCGAATACGCAGTATTTT. Translating gives CSASGTGGANTQYF.

The genes are TRBV27 and TRBJ2-6; tentatively, D is TRBD1 (5 bases). The CDR3 spans 17 residues. Trimming took off 1 base at V and 2 bases at J, with 12 bases between the two ends. CDR1 is MNHEY, CDR2 SMNVEV, per germline (reference sequence). The CDR3 DNA reads as TGTGCCAGCAGTTTATATCAGGGTGCAACTGGGGCCAACGTCCTGACTTTC. This codes for CASSLYQGATGANVLTF.

This chain uses TRBV9 with TRBJ1-2; no definite D call. The CDR3 extends over 12 amino acids. The germline V gene encodes CDR1 SGDLS and CDR2 YYNGEE. V lost 4 bases to trimming and J lost 7 bases, with 11 bases between them. CDR3 sequence: CASSLAGGGYTF. Here the CDR3 DNA reads TGTGCCAGCAGCTTAGCAGGAGGTGGCTACACCTTC.

This clone occurred once. The chain recombines TRBV7-2 with TRBJ2-1, with TRBD2 matching over 10 bases. This CDR3 is 13 amino acids long. J lost 11 bases, V lost 7 bases, and 8 bases had no gene match. CDR1 is SGHTA, CDR2 FQGNSA, per germline. The CDR3 spells CASIGLAGVKQFF. CDR3 in DNA: TGTGCCAGCATAGGGCTAGCGGGGGTTAAGCAGTTCTTC.

The genes are TRBV2 and TRBJ1-4, with 9 positions matching TRBD1. Germline V CDR1 and CDR2: SNHLY, FYNNEI. V lost 8 bases, J lost 6 bases, and 7 bases stayed unmatched. This CDR3 contains 14 residues. The CDR3 is CASGPGQGYEKLFF. In DNA, the CDR3 is TGTGCCAGCGGACCGGGACAGGGATATGAAAAACTGTTTTTT.

This rearrangement joins TRBV5-1 to TRBJ1-1, with 11 bases that match TRBD1. V shed 3 bases and J 4 bases; nucleotides not matched to a gene: 2. The CDR3 covers 14 residues. Germline V gene sequence: CDR1 SGHRS, CDR2 YFSETQ. The CDR3 bases are TGCGCCAGCAGCTCCGGGACAGGGGGCACTGAAGCTTTCTTT. Its protein is CASSSGTGGTEAFF.

The V gene is TRBV10-2, the J gene TRBJ2-7; D gene ambiguous. Per the germline V gene, CDR1 is WSHSY and CDR2 is SAAADI. There are 13 residues in the CDR3. V lost 3 bases and J lost 5, with 11 bases in between. The CDR3 sequence: CASSDGPRHEQYF. The CDR3 nucleotides read TGCGCCAGCAGTGACGGCCCCAGGCACGAGCAGTACTTC.

The J gene is TRBJ1-2, the V gene TRBV7-2; possible D gene TRBD1, 5 bases. The CDR3 covers 16 residues. Germline assignment: CDR1 SGHTA and CDR2 FQGNSA. V lost 0 bases and J lost 9, with 20 bases in between. The CDR3 DNA is TGTGCCAGCAGCTTAGCCGGACACCCCTGGGTGGGTCGCTACACCTTC. Protein product: CASSLAGHPWVGRYTF.

V and J are TRBV5-4 and TRBJ2-7; the match to TRBD1 covers 8 bases. Germline CDR1 SGHNT, CDR2 YYREEE (reference sequence). Trimming took 4 bases from V and 2 from J; bases not matched to a gene: 8. The CDR3 is 15 residues long. The CDR3 nucleotides are TGTGCCAGCAGCCCCGCCGGGACAGGAACCTACGAGCAGTACTTC. It is translated as CASSPAGTGTYEQYF.

The gene calls are TRBV28 and TRBJ2-7; TRBD1 might be the D (5 bases). The CDR3 runs 12 residues. V lost 5 bases and J lost 3, with 8 bases in between. The germline V gene encodes CDR1 MDHEN and CDR2 SYDVKM. CDR3 in DNA: TGTGCCAGCAGTACCAGGGTCTACGAGCAGTACTTC. Protein: CASSTRVYEQYF.

This rearrangement joins TRBV19 to TRBJ1-1; the D gene is possibly TRBD1 (6 bases). The CDR3 has 14 residues. V was cut by 9 bases and J by 0 bases, with 14 bases left in between. Germline V lookup: CDR1 LNHDA, CDR2 SQIVND (reference sequence). The CDR3, as DNA: TGTGCCAGCGAAGAGAGGGACATGAACACTGAAGCTTTCTTT. Protein: CASEERDMNTEAFF.

This sequence joins TRBV2 and TRBJ1-2, with D perhaps matching TRBD1 (6 bases). The ends were cut back, 6 bases at V and 7 bases at J, with 15 bases in the middle. Germline CDR1 is SNHLY and CDR2 is FYNNEI. This CDR3 is built from 13 residues. The CDR3 DNA reads TGTGCCAGCAGGGAGCCAGGGGCCAGTGGCTACACCTTC. It specifies CASREPGASGYTF.

The chain is built from TRBV11-1 and TRBJ2-7; TRBD2 matches at 7 bases. This CDR3 is built from 14 residues. V gave up 1 base and J gave up 4 bases; unmatched junction bases: 4. The V gene's germline CDR1 is SGHAT and CDR2 FQDESV (reference sequence). DNA for the CDR3: TGTGCCAGCAGCTTAGAGGGAGGGCTTTACGAGCAGTACTTC. Protein sequence: CASSLEGGLYEQYF.

The chain has TRBV2 and TRBJ2-3; 7 bases line up with TRBD2. Germline V lookup: CDR1 SNHLY, CDR2 FYNNEI. This CDR3 is built from 14 residues. V lost 7 bases to trimming and J lost 4 bases; unmatched junction nucleotides: 8. The CDR3 region has the DNA TGTGCCAGCATTCCGCGCGCGGGAGCAGATACGCAGTATTTT. This translates into CASIPRAGADTQYF.

In this sample, this clone turned up once. The chain uses TRBV7-2 and TRBJ2-3; a possible D gene is TRBD1 (6 bases). The ends were cut back, 0 bases at V and 8 bases at J, with 18 bases in the middle. CDR1 is SGHTA and CDR2 is FQGNSA in the germline V gene. The CDR3 consists of 16 residues. This CDR3 reads CASSLAQGRGWGTQYF. The CDR3 DNA reads TGTGCCAGCAGCTTAGCGCAGGGGAGAGGTTGGGGTACGCAGTATTTT.

The CDR3 nucleotides are TGCGCCAGCAGCCCCGGACAGGAAAGCTCCTATAATTCACCCCTCCACTTT. This codes for CASSPGQESSYNSPLHF. The J gene is TRBJ1-6, the V gene TRBV5-1; 7 bases fit TRBD1. CDR3 length: 17 residues. Germline assignment: CDR1 SGHRS and CDR2 YFSETQ. Germline trimming cut 4 bases from V and 0 bases from J; bases unmatched to any gene: 7.